This T cell receptor beta chain was retrieved from a study of blood T cell repertoires in COVID-19. Across the whole study: COVID-19 samples, acute and convalescent, were from the United States, Italy and Spain. T cells, B-cell-depleted T cells, or PBMCs supplied cDNA or gDNA.

A single count supports this clone. V lost 0 bases, J lost 6 bases, and 8 bases stayed unmatched. Germline-derived CDR1 and CDR2 are GTSNPN and SVGIG (reference sequence). The CDR3 is made up of 16 amino acids. Original processing notes: Estimates of nucleated cell counts were drawn from the amplification of reference gene primers. TCRdb keeps only in-frame clones here, not all; method: immunoSEQ multiplex PCR. For V, J and clone size, that table is used; D and trimming come from the DNA. The data show some 90,000 clones, with 75% to 90% seen just once and approximately 1.2% held by the top ten. Sequencing was performed on peripheral blood. The V gene is TRBV30, the J gene TRBJ2-2; 9 nucleotides agree with TRBD2. The receptor was derived from a man older than 75 with active or convalescent COVID-19. The DNA of the CDR3 is TGTGCCTGGAGTGTACTTAGGACTAGCGAGGCCGGGGAGCTGTTTTTT. Protein product: CAWSVLRTSEAGELFF.